Presented here are 7 T cell receptor beta chains from one specimen sequenced in a study of breast tumors, draining lymph nodes, adjacent tissues. The lymph nodes were axillary draining lymph nodes from breast cancer patients. One entry per CDR3 protein results from TCRdb running MiXCR on the multiplex PCR reads. The repertoire includes about 130,000 distinct CDR3 sequences, approximately 20% of them detected once, and roughly 2.7% sits in the top ten. Specimen: axillary lymph node tissue. All receptors come from a female donor with breast cancer. Some clones in this sample may be carry-over from other donors' samples.

This clonotype was observed at least ten times. The rearrangement uses TRBV2 and TRBJ2-1; the D gene is possibly TRBD2 (5 bases). The CDR3 has 12 amino acids. The germline V and J ends were trimmed by 7 bases and 6 bases, with 10 bases remaining between them. In germline, CDR1 is SNHLY, CDR2 FYNNEI. CDR3 loop: CASNREANEQFF. The CDR3, as DNA: TGTGCCAGCAACCGGGAAGCCAATGAGCAGTTCTTC.

This clonotype came up many times. The chain joins TRBV11-3 to TRBJ2-7; D is unclear. The V gene lost 0 bases and the J gene lost 0 bases, with 9 bases spanning the gap. This CDR3 comprises 15 residues. From germline, CDR1 is SGHNT and CDR2 YENEEA. In DNA form, the CDR3 reads TGTGCCAGCAGCTTAGAGAATGCCGCCTCCTACGAGCAGTACTTC. This sequence encodes CASSLENAASYEQYF.

In the case of this clonotype: This may stem from a read error, because a much larger clone lies one nucleotide away. The rearrangement links TRBV6-6 to TRBJ1-4; possible D gene TRBD1, 5 bases. Looked up from germline, CDR1 is MNHNY and CDR2 is SVGAGI (reference sequence). There are 13 residues in the CDR3. CDR3 DNA: TGTGCCAGCAGTCCCCGGGACCTGGAAAAACTGCTTTTT. Protein: CASSPRDLEKLLF.

In its sample, this clonotype was seen many times. The J gene is TRBJ2-5, the V gene TRBV6-2 or TRBV6-3; TRBD2 agrees at 12 bases. Germline values: CDR1 MNHEY, CDR2 SVGEGT. The CDR3 contains 15 residues. V was pared by 2 bases and J by 5 bases, with 3 bases of the junction left unmatched. CDR3 region: CASSYGLAGGETQYF. Written as DNA, the CDR3 is TGTGCCAGCAGTTACGGGCTAGCGGGAGGGGAGACCCAGTACTTC.

This clonotype came up a few times. Possible read error: a much larger clone is one base away. The chain joins TRBV7-2 to TRBJ2-1; 10 bases agree with TRBD1. Germline-derived CDR1 and CDR2 are SGHTA and FQGNSA. This CDR3 comprises 15 residues. Written as DNA, the CDR3 is TGTGTCAGCAGCTTAGCGTGGACAGGGGGCAATGAGCAGTTCTTC. Encoded protein: CVSSLAWTGGNEQFF.

This clonotype was counted many times. The chain uses TRBV20-1 and TRBJ2-1; the D is unclear. There are 11 residues in the CDR3. Germline V gene sequence: CDR1 DFQATT, CDR2 SNEGSKA (reference sequence). Trimming left V 3 bases short and J 7 bases short, with 7 bases between. CDR3 loop: CSASKGNEQFF. CDR3 coding DNA: TGCAGTGCTAGTAAGGGAAATGAGCAGTTCTTC.

This chain links TRBV20-1 with TRBJ2-2; a weak D match, TRBD1 (5 bases). Germline CDR1 DFQATT, CDR2 SNEGSKA (reference sequence). V dropped 5 bases and J dropped 4 bases, with 14 bases sitting between them. CDR3 length equals 14 residues. The CDR3 coding sequence is TGCAGTGCTCGGCTGGGGCAAAGCACCGGGGAGCTGTTTTTT. Amino acids: CSARLGQSTGELFF.